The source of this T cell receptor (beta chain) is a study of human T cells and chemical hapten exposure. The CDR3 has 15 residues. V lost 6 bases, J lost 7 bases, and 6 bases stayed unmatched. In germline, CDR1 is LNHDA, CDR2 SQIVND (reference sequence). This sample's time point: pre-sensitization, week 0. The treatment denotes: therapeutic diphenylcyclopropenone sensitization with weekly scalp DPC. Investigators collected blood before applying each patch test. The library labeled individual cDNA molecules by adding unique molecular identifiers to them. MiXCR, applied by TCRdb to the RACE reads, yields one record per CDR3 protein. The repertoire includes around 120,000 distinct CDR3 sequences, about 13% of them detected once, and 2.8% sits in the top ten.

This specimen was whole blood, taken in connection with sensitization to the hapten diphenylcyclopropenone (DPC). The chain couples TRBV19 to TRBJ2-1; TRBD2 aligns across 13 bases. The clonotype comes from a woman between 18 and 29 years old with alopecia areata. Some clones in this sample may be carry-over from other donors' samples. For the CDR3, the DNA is TGTGCCAGTAGCAGACTAGCGGGGGGCCTTAATGAGCAGTTCTTC. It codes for CASSRLAGGLNEQFF.